The 9 T cell receptor beta chains below come from one sample, sequenced in a study of blood T cell repertoires in COVID-19. Assay used: immunoSEQ multiplex PCR; TCRdb lists only in-frame clones, some missing. Found here are some 220,000 clones, just under 85% of them singletons; the top ten hold 1.3%. The specimen sequenced was PBMCs or T cells enriched from blood (not recorded which). The origin of the receptors is a woman aged 40 to 50 with acute COVID-19.

This clone was counted at least ten times. The chain employs TRBV11-2 and TRBJ2-7, with D perhaps TRBD1 (6 bases). Trimming pared 7 bases from V and 0 bases from J, leaving 13 bases between. CDR1 is SGHAT and CDR2 is FQNNGV in the germline V gene. The CDR3 extends over 14 amino acids. The CDR3 bases are TGTGCCAGCAAGCCGGGACACAGCTCCTACGAGCAGTACTTC. Residues: CASKPGHSSYEQYF.

This clone was seen repeatedly, ten times or more. This sequence joins TRBV19 and TRBJ1-1; D perhaps matches TRBD1 (6 bases). CDR1 and CDR2 (germline): LNHDA, SQIVND (reference sequence). The CDR3 runs to 14 residues. V was clipped by 8 bases and J by 0 bases, with 13 bases between them. DNA of the CDR3: TGTGCCAGTTCATCCGGGACAATGAACACTGAAGCTTTCTTT. Amino acids: CASSSGTMNTEAFF.

CDR3 region: CASSRLSGGVYEQFF. The CDR3 bases are TGTGCCAGCAGCCGATTGAGCGGGGGGGTCTATGAGCAGTTCTTC. This chain connects TRBV3-1 (or the pseudogene TRBV3-2) to TRBJ2-1; the match to TRBD2 covers 10 bases. CDR1 is LGHDT and CDR2 is YNNKEL in the germline V gene (reference sequence). The length of the CDR3 is 15 residues. Trimming removed 4 bases from V and 8 bases from J; junction bases left unmatched: 8.

This chain uses TRBV3-1 (or the pseudogene TRBV3-2) with TRBJ1-1; D is unresolved. CDR3 length: 12 residues. V shed 0 bases and J shed 7 bases, with 6 bases lying between them. Germline CDR1 reads LGHDT; CDR2 reads YNNKEL (reference sequence). The CDR3 is CASSQDPFEAFF. Here the CDR3 DNA reads TGTGCCAGCAGCCAAGATCCGTTTGAAGCTTTCTTT.

This chain's CDR3 is CASSIFGNEQFF. CDR3 DNA: TGTGCCAGTAGTATTTTCGGGAACGAGCAGTTCTTC. The rearrangement links TRBV19 to TRBJ2-1; D is possibly TRBD2 (5 bases). Per germline, CDR1 LNHDA and CDR2 SQIVND (reference sequence). The CDR3 sequence is 12 residues long. The V end was cut by 3 bases, the J end by 10 bases, with 10 bases between.

The CDR3 DNA reads TGTGCCACCGCCCGACGGAGCGGGGGAGCTGAGCAGTTCTTC. This translates into CATARRSGGAEQFF. The chain joins TRBV19 to TRBJ2-1; 8 bases align to TRBD2. The germline CDR1 and CDR2 sequences are LNHDA and SQIVND (reference sequence). CDR3 size: 14 residues. With 10 bases clipped from V and 9 bases from J, the junction kept 14 bases outside the gene matches.

The rearrangement joins TRBV24-1 to TRBJ2-7, with D possibly being TRBD2 (7 bases). V was clipped by 4 bases and J by 5 bases, with 20 bases between them. The germline V gene encodes CDR1 KGHDR and CDR2 SFDVKD. This CDR3 is 16 amino acids long. CDR3 protein: CATSEGGGGPRDEQYF. CDR3 DNA: TGTGCCACCAGTGAAGGAGGGGGGGGCCCGAGGGACGAGCAGTACTTC.

A single count supports this clone. This chain connects TRBV5-3 to TRBJ2-7; D perhaps matches TRBD2 (5 bases). TRBV5-3 is an open reading frame, and its role is uncertain. The germline V and J ends were trimmed by 4 bases and 3 bases, with 17 bases remaining between them. The CDR3 has 15 residues. CDR3 coding DNA: TGTGCCAGAAGCCCCTATTCGAACGGGGACTACGAGCAGTACTTC. It encodes CARSPYSNGDYEQYF.

This clone was observed once. The V call is TRBV9, the J call TRBJ2-1, with D maybe TRBD2 (5 bases). This CDR3 has 14 amino acids. Trimming pared 0 bases from V and 5 bases from J, leaving 9 bases between. Looked up from germline, CDR1 is SGDLS and CDR2 is YYNGEE. In DNA form, the CDR3 reads TGTGCCAGCAGCGTAGGAGGGCGGGACAATGAGCAGTTCTTC. Residues: CASSVGGRDNEQFF. The full variable domain, with the rest looked up from reference TRBV9 and TRBJ2-1, is DSGVTQTPKHLITATGQRVTLRCSPRSGDLSVYWYQQSLDQGLQFLIQYYNGEERAKGNILERFSAQQFPDLHSELNLSSLELGDSALYFCASSVGGRDNEQFFGPGTRLTVL.